This passage covers 19 T cell receptor beta chains from one sample sequenced in a study of cytomegalovirus exposure and HLA in healthy donors. PCR was performed using 60 Vbeta and 13 Jbeta primers. The method was immunoSEQ multiplex PCR; TCRdb's version includes in-frame clones alone and lacks a portion of them. The profile covers roughly 220,000 clones, with 65% to 75% appearing a single time and less than 2% taken by the ten largest. Material: PBMCs. The source of these receptors is a woman aged 25-40 years in good health and CMV-seronegative.

This chain uses TRBV2 with TRBJ1-1, with 7 bases that match TRBD1. Germline V gene sequence: CDR1 SNHLY, CDR2 FYNNEI. The trim removed 5 bases at V and 2 bases at J, leaving 5 bases unmatched. The CDR3 is 14 residues long. The CDR3 DNA reads as TGTGCCAGCAGTACGGACAGGTCTAACACTGAAGCTTTCTTT. It codes for CASSTDRSNTEAFF.

This rearrangement joins TRBV5-1 to TRBJ2-7; 7 nucleotides agree with TRBD1. This CDR3 region has 14 residues. Germline V CDR1 and CDR2: SGHRS, YFSETQ. V shed 4 bases, J shed 1 base, and the junction held 5 bases outside the gene matches. DNA for the CDR3: TGCGCCAGCAGCCTGAAACAGGGGTCCTACGAGCAGTACTTC. This gives the protein CASSLKQGSYEQYF.

The V call is TRBV2, the J call TRBJ2-7; 7 bases agree with TRBD2. Germline lookup yields CDR1 SNHLY and CDR2 FYNNEI. There are 15 residues in the CDR3. The trim removed 6 bases at V and 9 bases at J, leaving 17 bases unmatched. The CDR3 DNA reads TGTGCCAGCAGGCCTACTAGCGTAGTTTCTTCGGGGCAGTACTTC. It yields the protein CASRPTSVVSSGQYF.

This sequence joins TRBV27 and TRBJ2-5, with 9 bases matching TRBD1. The J call is doubtful: the DNA matches TRBJ2-7 better. The CDR3 runs 13 residues. Germline loops: CDR1 MNHEY, CDR2 SMNVEV (reference sequence). The CDR3 region has the DNA TGTGCCAGCATTCGGACAGGGGAAAACGAGCAGTACTTC. It translates to CASIRTGENEQYF.

This clone was seen a handful of times. V and J are TRBV6-1 and TRBJ1-1, with a weak D call TRBD1 (5 bases). Germline CDR1 is MNHNS and CDR2 is SASEGT. This CDR3 region has 14 residues. V was clipped by 3 bases and J by 9 bases, with 17 bases between them. The CDR3 DNA is TGTGCCAGCAGTGAGGGGGGAGGAGGGCCGAAAGCTTTCTTT. Its protein is CASSEGGGGPKAFF.

This clone has just a few counts. This sequence joins TRBV19 and TRBJ1-6; D unresolved. Germline V lookup: CDR1 LNHDA, CDR2 SQIVND (reference sequence). This CDR3 has 15 residues. V was pared by 5 bases and J by 1 base, with 9 bases between. DNA for the CDR3: TGTGCCAGTAGTGCCCCCGGGTCCTATAATTCACCCCTCCACTTT. Its protein product is CASSAPGSYNSPLHF.

The chain recombines TRBV9 with TRBJ2-3; D is unclear. V shed 5 bases and J shed 6 bases, with 10 bases lying between them. The CDR3 consists of 12 residues. Germline CDR1 SGDLS, CDR2 YYNGEE. CDR3 sequence (DNA): TGTGCCAGCAGTACTCTAGTCGATACGCAGTATTTT. Translating gives CASSTLVDTQYF.

The V call is TRBV4-1, the J call TRBJ1-3, with 7 bases fitting TRBD1. Germline V gene sequence: CDR1 MGHRA, CDR2 YSYEKL. J lost 0 bases, V lost 1 base, and 0 bases had no gene match. This CDR3 is built from 15 residues. Here the CDR3 reads CASSQAGGSGNTIYF. CDR3 DNA sequence: TGCGCCAGCAGCCAAGCAGGGGGCTCTGGAAACACCATATATTTT.

The chain links TRBV6-6 to TRBJ2-2, with D tentatively TRBD2 (5 bases). V was pared by 2 bases and J by 6 bases, with 10 bases between. Germline V gives CDR1 MNHNY, CDR2 SVGAGI (reference sequence). The CDR3 loop spans 14 amino acids. The CDR3 nucleotides are TGTGCCAGCAGTTACGAGGGAGAGGCCGGGGAGCTGTTTTTT. Translation gives CASSYEGEAGELFF.

The chain is built from TRBV2 and TRBJ1-3, with 8 positions matching TRBD1. The CDR3 totals 14 residues. Germline V gene lookup returns CDR1 SNHLY and CDR2 FYNNEI. V shed 8 bases and J 2 bases; nucleotides not matched to a gene: 5. CDR3: CASLGQGAGNTIYF. CDR3 nucleotide sequence: TGTGCCAGCCTCGGACAGGGTGCTGGAAACACCATATATTTT.

The V and J genes are TRBV29-1 and TRBJ2-7; the match to TRBD2 covers 7 bases. The CDR3 covers 15 residues. The V segment lost 0 bases and the J segment 3 bases; nucleotides outside the gene matches: 8. Germline assignment: CDR1 SQVTM and CDR2 ANQGSEA. The CDR3 sequence: CSVEDGPSGGYEQYF. CDR3 bases: TGCAGCGTTGAAGATGGGCCTAGCGGAGGCTACGAGCAGTACTTC.

The chain has TRBV2 and TRBJ1-2, with TRBD1 identical over 9 bases. The J segment lost 8 bases and the V segment lost 6 bases, leaving 7 bases of the junction unmatched. Germline CDR1 and CDR2: SNHLY and FYNNEI. There are 13 residues in the CDR3. This CDR3 is CASSAQGAEGYTF. The CDR3 DNA sequence: TGTGCCAGCAGCGCACAGGGGGCAGAAGGCTACACCTTC.

The chain is built from TRBV6-1 and TRBJ2-5; possible D gene TRBD1, 7 bases. The CDR3 totals 15 residues. CDR1 is MNHNS and CDR2 is SASEGT in the germline V gene. V was trimmed by 7 bases and J by 0 bases, leaving 15 bases between them. The CDR3 is CASIAGQTYQETQYF. For the CDR3, the DNA is TGTGCCAGCATCGCGGGACAGACGTACCAAGAGACCCAGTACTTC.

The chain recombines TRBV2 with TRBJ2-3, with D unresolved. CDR1 is SNHLY, CDR2 FYNNEI, per germline. This CDR3 has 15 amino acids. V was cut by 1 base and J by 1 base, with 9 bases left in between. DNA of the CDR3: TGTGCCAGCAGTGAAGAGAGCCGAGGCACAGATACGCAGTATTTT. This translates into CASSEESRGTDTQYF.

V usage is TRBV7-9 and J usage is TRBJ1-1; D remains ambiguous. The CDR3 contains 12 residues. Trimming took off 5 bases at V and 7 bases at J, with 11 bases between the two ends. Germline lookup yields CDR1 SEHNR and CDR2 FQNEAQ (reference sequence). The CDR3 nucleotides are TGTGCCAGCAGCCTCTCGTCCTTTGAAGCTTTCTTT. The encoded protein is CASSLSSFEAFF. The whole variable domain, remainder taken from reference TRBV7-9 and TRBJ1-1, is DTGVSQNPRHKITKRGQNVTFRCDPISEHNRLYWYRQTLGQGPEFLTYFQNEAQLEKSRLLSDRFSAERPKGSFSTLEIQRTEQGDSAMYLCASSLSSFEAFFGQGTRLTVV.

The chain is built from TRBV6-6 and TRBJ1-5; 10 bases agree with TRBD1. The CDR3 contains 14 residues. The V gene's germline CDR1 is MNHNY and CDR2 SVGAGI (reference sequence). V lost 6 bases to trimming and J lost 4 bases; unmatched junction nucleotides: 3. CDR3: CASRTGGPNQPQHF. Written as DNA, the CDR3 is TGTGCCAGCAGGACAGGGGGCCCTAATCAGCCCCAGCATTTT.

J is TRBJ1-1 and V is TRBV5-1, with 7 bases lining up with TRBD1. The CDR3 covers 14 residues. V was pared by 4 bases and J by 4 bases, with 7 bases of the junction left unmatched. The V gene's germline CDR1 is SGHRS and CDR2 YFSETQ. CDR3 amino acids: CASSLDRFRTEAFF. In DNA, the CDR3 is TGCGCCAGCAGCCTGGACAGGTTCCGCACTGAAGCTTTCTTT.

This clone was detected only a few times. The gene calls are TRBV6-6 and TRBJ1-1; D remains unclear. The CDR3 runs 11 residues. Per germline, CDR1 MNHNY and CDR2 SVGAGI (reference sequence). V was cut by 5 bases and J by 11 bases, with 12 bases left in between. The CDR3, as DNA: TGTGCCAGCAGTGGGTGGAGGGATGCTTTCTTT. Its translation is CASSGWRDAFF.

This clone appeared a few times. The V call is TRBV5-1, the J call TRBJ2-7; TRBD2 aligns across 7 bases. Germline assignment: CDR1 SGHRS and CDR2 YFSETQ. Germline trimming cut 4 bases from V and 2 bases from J; bases unmatched to any gene: 6. There are 14 residues in the CDR3. Here the CDR3 reads CASSTGLVPYEQYF. As DNA, the CDR3 is TGCGCCAGCAGCACAGGACTAGTCCCCTACGAGCAGTACTTC.